This T cell receptor (beta chain) appears in the sequencing data of a study of shared clonotypes between healthy human individuals. Naive CD8 cells, CD45RO-negative and positively selected for CCR7, excluded terminally differentiated effector memory CD45RA+ cells. Whole-study findings and limits: Rarefaction curves obtained for sorted subsets showed sequencing incomplete despite large depth.

This clone has more than one count but fewer than ten. Its target is unknown. Germline-derived CDR1 and CDR2 are ENHRY and SYGVKD. The CDR3 is 13 amino acids. Deletions cut 9 bases from V and 1 base from J, with 12 bases between. Each subset's genomic DNA was shared equally among a number of immunoSEQ plates. Assay used: immunoSEQ multiplex PCR; TCRdb lists only in-frame clones, some missing. The sample consists of about 2.1 million clones, 85% to 95% of them appearing once. The chain is built from TRBV10-3 and TRBJ1-1, with a weak D call TRBD1 (5 bases). The TCR was taken from a man between 18 and 29 years old in good health. Some clones in this sample may be carry-over from other donors' samples. Sample: naive CD8+ T cells from PBMCs. The chain's CDR3 is CAIRDPPNTEAFF. CDR3 sequence (DNA): TGTGCCATTCGGGACCCTCCGAACACTGAAGCTTTCTTT.